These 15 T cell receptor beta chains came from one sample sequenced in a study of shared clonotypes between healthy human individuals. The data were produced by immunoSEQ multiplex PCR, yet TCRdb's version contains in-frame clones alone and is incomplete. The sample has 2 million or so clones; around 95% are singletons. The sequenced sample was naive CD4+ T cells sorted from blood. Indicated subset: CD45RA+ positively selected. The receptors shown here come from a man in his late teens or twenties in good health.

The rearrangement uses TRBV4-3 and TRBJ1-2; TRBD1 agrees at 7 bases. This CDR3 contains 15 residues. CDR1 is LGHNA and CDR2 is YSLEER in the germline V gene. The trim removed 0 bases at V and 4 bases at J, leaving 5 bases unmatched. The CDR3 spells CASSQEVGGIYGYTF. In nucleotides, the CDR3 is TGCGCCAGCAGCCAAGAAGTAGGGGGCATCTATGGCTACACCTTC.

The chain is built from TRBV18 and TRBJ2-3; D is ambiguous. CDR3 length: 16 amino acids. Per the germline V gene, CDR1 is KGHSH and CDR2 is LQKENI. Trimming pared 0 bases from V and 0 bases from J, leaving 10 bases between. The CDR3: CASSPPLGPSTDTQYF. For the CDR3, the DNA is TGTGCCAGCTCACCACCCCTCGGCCCGAGCACAGATACGCAGTATTTT.

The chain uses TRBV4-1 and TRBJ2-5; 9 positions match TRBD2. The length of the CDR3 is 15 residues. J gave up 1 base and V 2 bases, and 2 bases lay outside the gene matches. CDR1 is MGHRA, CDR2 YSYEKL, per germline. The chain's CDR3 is CASSQTSGSQETQYF. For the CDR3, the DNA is TGCGCCAGCAGCCAAACTAGCGGGTCCCAAGAGACCCAGTACTTC.

The CDR3 here is CASSLGGTPSQYF. DNA for the CDR3: TGTGCCAGCAGCTTGGGGGGGACACCCTCCCAGTACTTC. The chain carries TRBV5-8 and TRBJ2-4, with D maybe TRBD1 (6 bases). Germline values: CDR1 SGHTS, CDR2 YDEGEE. V dropped 0 bases and J dropped 13 bases, with 14 bases sitting between them. There are 13 residues in the CDR3.

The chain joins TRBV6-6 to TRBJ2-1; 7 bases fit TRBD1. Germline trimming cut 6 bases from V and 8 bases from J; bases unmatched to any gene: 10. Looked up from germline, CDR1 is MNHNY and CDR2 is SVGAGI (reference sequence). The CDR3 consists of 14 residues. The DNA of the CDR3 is TGTGCCAGCAGCCACAGGGGTGGTTGGGATGAGCAGTTCTTC. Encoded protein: CASSHRGGWDEQFF.

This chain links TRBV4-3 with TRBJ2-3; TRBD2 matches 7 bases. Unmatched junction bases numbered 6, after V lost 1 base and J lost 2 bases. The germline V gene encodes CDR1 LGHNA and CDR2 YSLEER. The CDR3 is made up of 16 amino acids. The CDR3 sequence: CASSQAAAGITDTQYF. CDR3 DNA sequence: TGCGCCAGCAGCCAAGCGGCAGCGGGGATCACAGATACGCAGTATTTT.

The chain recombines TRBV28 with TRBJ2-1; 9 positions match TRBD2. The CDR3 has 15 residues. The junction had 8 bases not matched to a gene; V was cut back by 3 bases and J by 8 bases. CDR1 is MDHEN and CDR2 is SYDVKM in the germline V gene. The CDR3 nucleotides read TGTGCCAGCAGTTTGAGCGCGGGGGGGCCATATGAGCAGTTCTTC. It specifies CASSLSAGGPYEQFF.

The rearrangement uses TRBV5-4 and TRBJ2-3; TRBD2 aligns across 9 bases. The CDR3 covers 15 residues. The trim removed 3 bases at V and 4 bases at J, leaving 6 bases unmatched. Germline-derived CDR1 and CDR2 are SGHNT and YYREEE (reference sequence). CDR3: CASSWTAGGPDTQYF. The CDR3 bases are TGTGCCAGCAGCTGGACTGCGGGGGGGCCAGATACGCAGTATTTT.

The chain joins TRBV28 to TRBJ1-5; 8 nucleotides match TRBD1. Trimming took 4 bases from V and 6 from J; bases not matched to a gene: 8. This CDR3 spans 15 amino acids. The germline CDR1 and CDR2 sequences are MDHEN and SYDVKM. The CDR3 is CASSSGDRYIQPQHF. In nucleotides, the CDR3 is TGTGCCAGCAGTTCCGGGGACAGGTACATTCAGCCCCAGCATTTT.

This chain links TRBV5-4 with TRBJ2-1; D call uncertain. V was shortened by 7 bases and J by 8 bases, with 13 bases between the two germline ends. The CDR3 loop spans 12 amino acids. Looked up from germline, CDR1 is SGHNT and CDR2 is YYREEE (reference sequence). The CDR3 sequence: CASAGPRDEQFF. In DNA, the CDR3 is TGTGCCAGCGCTGGCCCTAGGGATGAGCAGTTCTTC.

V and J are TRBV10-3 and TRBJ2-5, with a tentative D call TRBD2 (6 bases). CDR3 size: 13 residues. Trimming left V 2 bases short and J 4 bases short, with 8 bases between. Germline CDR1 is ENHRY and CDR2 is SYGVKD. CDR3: CAISELGGETQYF. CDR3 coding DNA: TGTGCCATCAGTGAGCTGGGGGGAGAGACCCAGTACTTC.

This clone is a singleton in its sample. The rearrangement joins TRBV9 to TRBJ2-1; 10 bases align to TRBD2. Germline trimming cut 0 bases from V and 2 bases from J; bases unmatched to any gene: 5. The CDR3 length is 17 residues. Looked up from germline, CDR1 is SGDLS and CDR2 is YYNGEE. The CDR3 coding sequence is TGTGCCAGCAGCGTAGCTTCAGCGGGGGGGCCCTACAATGAGCAGTTCTTC. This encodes CASSVASAGGPYNEQFF. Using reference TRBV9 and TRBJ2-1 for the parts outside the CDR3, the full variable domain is DSGVTQTPKHLITATGQRVTLRCSPRSGDLSVYWYQQSLDQGLQFLIQYYNGEERAKGNILERFSAQQFPDLHSELNLSSLELGDSALYFCASSVASAGGPYNEQFFGPGTRLTVL.

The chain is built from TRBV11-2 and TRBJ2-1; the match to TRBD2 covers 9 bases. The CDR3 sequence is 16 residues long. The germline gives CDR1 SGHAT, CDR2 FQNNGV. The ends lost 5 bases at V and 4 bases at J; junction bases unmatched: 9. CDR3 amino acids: CASSLPSGALYNEQFF. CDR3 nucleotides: TGTGCCAGCAGCCTACCTAGCGGGGCTCTATACAATGAGCAGTTCTTC.

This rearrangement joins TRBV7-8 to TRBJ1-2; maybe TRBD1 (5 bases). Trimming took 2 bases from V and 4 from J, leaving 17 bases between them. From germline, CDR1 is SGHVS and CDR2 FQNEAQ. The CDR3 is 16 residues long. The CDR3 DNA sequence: TGTGCCAGCAGCTTAATCTCGTCCGGGACGACCTATGGCTACACCTTC. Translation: CASSLISSGTTYGYTF.

CDR3 sequence (DNA): TGCGCCAGCAGTGAGTACCTAGCTGCGTCCTACGAGCAGTACTTC. Amino acid sequence: CASSEYLAASYEQYF. The genes are TRBV10-1 and TRBJ2-7; D is possibly TRBD2 (5 bases). CDR1 WNHNN and CDR2 SYGVQD come from the germline V gene (reference sequence). The CDR3 covers 15 residues. Trimming removed 1 base at V and 1 base at J, with 11 bases between.